The 11 T cell receptor beta chains listed next were all sequenced from one sample in a study of relationships among human T cell subsets. The T cell receptor alpha and beta CDR3 regions were amplified from mRNA by semiquantitative ARM-PCR. Tagged nested gene-specific primers were used first, then communal superprimers amplified exponentially. TCRdb redid the calling of the multiplex PCR reads with MiXCR, one entry per CDR3 protein. The table includes 5,000 to 6,500 distinct CDR3 sequences, around two thirds detected once. CD8+ T cells were isolated by anti-CD4 multisort bead depletion, then anti-CD8 bead selection. What was sequenced was CD8+ T cells sorted from blood. The receptors were sampled from a middle-aged man in good health.

The chain uses TRBV11-2 and TRBJ2-1; 11 nucleotides align to TRBD2. Trimming took 0 bases from V and 7 from J; bases not matched to a gene: 2. Per the germline V gene, CDR1 is SGHAT and CDR2 is FQNNGV. The CDR3 is 15 amino acids. CDR3 sequence reads: CASSLDRLAGNEQFF. CDR3 DNA: TGTGCCAGCAGCTTAGATAGACTAGCGGGAAATGAGCAGTTCTTC. The entire variable domain, with the rest obtained from reference TRBV11-2 and TRBJ2-1, is as follows: EAGVAQSPRYKIIEKRQSVAFWCNPISGHATLYWYQQILGQGPKLLIQFQNNGVVDDSQLPKDRFSAERLKGVDSTLKIQPAKLEDSAVYLCASSLDRLAGNEQFFGPGTRLTVL.

This chain links TRBV6-6 with TRBJ2-5; D is possibly TRBD1 (5 bases). CDR3 length: 13 residues. V lost 7 bases and J lost 1, with 10 bases in between. Germline V gene lookup returns CDR1 MNHNY and CDR2 SVGAGI (reference sequence). DNA for the CDR3: TGTGCCAGCAAATCCGACAGCCAAGAGACCCAGTACTTC. This translates into CASKSDSQETQYF.

This clonotype was counted between two and nine times. The chain combines TRBV21-1 with TRBJ1-1; the table's D gene call, TRBD1, was not cross checked with the DNA. TRBV21-1 is annotated as a pseudogene. The CDR3 spans 15 residues. As DNA, the CDR3 is TGTGCCAGCAGCCTAAACCCAGGGGCTGGAACTGAAGCTTTCTTT. This encodes CASSLNPGAGTEAFF.

This clonotype was counted only a few times. The CDR3 protein is CSVESIRDLTDTQYF. In nucleotides, the CDR3 is TGCAGCGTTGAATCGATACGGGATCTCACAGATACGCAGTATTTT. V is TRBV29-1 and J is TRBJ2-3; D is possibly TRBD2 (5 bases). V dropped 2 bases and J dropped 2 bases, with 14 bases sitting between them. The CDR3 runs 15 residues. Germline CDR1 SQVTM, CDR2 ANQGSEA.

The gene calls are TRBV25-1 and TRBJ2-7; D remains unclear. Trimming shortened V by 6 bases and J by 3 bases, and 12 bases separated the two germline ends. The CDR3 loop spans 13 amino acids. In germline, CDR1 is MGHDK, CDR2 SYGVNS. The CDR3 is CASSSTRIYEQYF. CDR3 sequence (DNA): TGTGCCAGCAGCAGCACAAGAATCTACGAGCAGTACTTC.

This clonotype was recorded once. The chain recombines TRBV7-3 with TRBJ2-1, with 9 bases lining up with TRBD2. V trimming: 5 bases; J trimming: 4 bases; junction bases outside the gene matches: 6. Germline V gene sequence: CDR1 SGHTA, CDR2 FQGTGA. This CDR3 has 15 amino acids. The CDR3 is CASSQGTSPYNEQFF. DNA of the CDR3: TGTGCCAGCAGCCAGGGGACTAGCCCTTACAATGAGCAGTTCTTC. The whole variable domain, filled in from reference TRBV7-3 and TRBJ2-1, reads GAGVSQTPSNKVTEKGKYVELRCDPISGHTALYWYRQSLGQGPEFLIYFQGTGAADDSGLPNDRFFAVRPEGSVSTLKIQRTERGDSAVYLCASSQGTSPYNEQFFGPGTRLTVL.

The V call is TRBV11-2, the J call TRBJ2-4; TRBD2 aligns across 12 bases. CDR1 SGHAT and CDR2 FQNNGV come from the germline V gene. CDR3 length equals 16 residues. J was trimmed by 7 bases and V by 5 bases; bases with no gene match: 9. CDR3 loop: CASSIFSSGRGNIQYF. The CDR3 region has the DNA TGTGCCAGCAGCATCTTCTCTAGCGGGAGGGGGAACATTCAGTACTTC.

V is TRBV5-4 and J is TRBJ2-3; D is ambiguous. V was pared by 2 bases and J by 0 bases, with 7 bases between. The CDR3 spans 14 residues. Germline CDR1 and CDR2: SGHNT and YYREEE (reference sequence). For the CDR3, the DNA is TGTGCCAGCAGCTTTCCCACTAGCACAGATACGCAGTATTTT. Protein: CASSFPTSTDTQYF.

This clonotype was observed a handful of times. The chain joins TRBV29-1 to TRBJ2-7, with D unresolved. Trimming shortened V by 1 base and J by 1 base, and 8 bases separated the two germline ends. Germline-derived CDR1 and CDR2 are SQVTM and ANQGSEA. The CDR3 runs 13 residues. The CDR3 sequence: CSVEGTTSYEQYF. CDR3 in DNA: TGCAGCGTTGAAGGGACCACTTCCTACGAGCAGTACTTC.

This clonotype has only a few counts. This chain uses TRBV5-1 with TRBJ2-3, with 10 bases lining up with TRBD2. Germline V lookup: CDR1 SGHRS, CDR2 YFSETQ. The CDR3 totals 17 residues. The J segment lost 4 bases and the V segment lost 2 bases, leaving 10 bases of the junction unmatched. The DNA for the CDR3 is TGCGCCAGCAGCTTAGCTCCGGGACTAGCGATTCCAGATACGCAGTATTTT. This codes for CASSLAPGLAIPDTQYF.

This clonotype was recorded a few times. This sequence joins TRBV12-3 or TRBV12-4 and TRBJ2-3; no reliable D call. The CDR3 consists of 14 residues. Trimming removed 3 bases from V and 0 bases from J, with 7 bases in between. The CDR3 spells CASSLVSSTDTQYF. The CDR3 nucleotides are TGTGCCAGCAGTTTGGTTTCTAGCACAGATACGCAGTATTTT.